Following are 10 T cell receptor beta chains from one sample sequenced in a study of early T cells in non-severe SARS-CoV-2 infection (dated by TCRdb to the early 2020s). Receptors were amplified or captured by 5' RACE. Instrument used: NextSeq 500. TCRdb cleaned the public reads at Q25 with fastp, built clones with MiXCR and kept in-frame beta chains. All rows with the same CDR3 protein become a single entry with the most common DNA and genes. This sample has about 76,000 distinct CDR3 sequences in its table, and 10% to 12% of those were observed once. The ten largest account for approximately 4.5% of the sample. Sequencing was carried out using whole blood. All receptors come from an adult who was a healthcare worker with PCR-confirmed SARS-CoV-2 infection or an uninfected control (not recorded which).

This clonotype was detected many times. The chain couples TRBV10-1 to TRBJ2-5; D possibly corresponds to TRBD1 (6 bases). The V end was cut by 2 bases, the J end by 9 bases, with 16 bases between. Per the germline V gene, CDR1 is WNHNN and CDR2 is SYGVQD (reference sequence). CDR3 length: 14 residues. The CDR3 reads CASSEAGAPGAQYF. CDR3 nucleotide sequence: TGCGCCAGCAGTGAGGCAGGGGCCCCCGGGGCCCAGTACTTC.

This clonotype has at least ten counts. The chain joins TRBV11-2 to TRBJ2-5, with D uncertain. From germline, CDR1 is SGHAT and CDR2 FQNNGV. The CDR3 contains 13 residues. V was pared by 3 bases and J by 1 base, with 6 bases between. CDR3 nucleotide sequence: TGTGCCAGCAGCTTCGGCAGCCAAGAGACCCAGTACTTC. It specifies CASSFGSQETQYF.

V is TRBV2 and J is TRBJ2-1, with D perhaps TRBD1 (6 bases). Between the trimmed V and J ends, which lost 3 bases and 1 base, there was a span of 13 bases. Germline V gives CDR1 SNHLY, CDR2 FYNNEI. This CDR3 is 16 amino acids long. For the CDR3, the DNA is TGTGCCAGCAGTGAGTATGGGGGCTCATCCTACAATGAGCAGTTCTTC. Its translation: CASSEYGGSSYNEQFF.

The sample holds a few counts of this clonotype. This rearrangement joins TRBV20-1 to TRBJ1-1; tentatively, D is TRBD1 (5 bases). Trimming stripped 6 bases from V and 8 bases from J, with 19 bases between. This CDR3 is built from 13 residues. CDR1 and CDR2 from the germline V gene are DFQATT and SNEGSKA (reference sequence). This chain's CDR3 is CSAKQAGTMEAFF. In DNA, the CDR3 is TGCAGTGCGAAACAGGCGGGGACTATGGAAGCTTTCTTT.

In this sample, this clonotype turned up a few times. The chain links TRBV30 to TRBJ2-6, with TRBD1 identical over 7 bases. This CDR3 region has 17 residues. J lost 4 bases, V lost 3 bases, and 12 bases had no gene match. Germline V gives CDR1 GTSNPN, CDR2 SVGIG (reference sequence). The CDR3 DNA reads as TGTGCCTGGAGCAGGTTAGGGGGCTCAGGAGGGGCCAACGTCCTGACTTTC. Its translation: CAWSRLGGSGGANVLTF.

The chain recombines TRBV6-6 with TRBJ2-5; no definite D call. V was trimmed by 2 bases and J by 2 bases, leaving 12 bases between them. The length of the CDR3 is 15 residues. Germline values: CDR1 MNHNY, CDR2 SVGAGI (reference sequence). CDR3 amino acids: CASSYPGIGQETQYF. The DNA for the CDR3 is TGTGCCAGCAGTTACCCAGGAATAGGTCAAGAGACCCAGTACTTC.

The rearrangement uses TRBV9 and TRBJ2-2; 8 bases fit TRBD2. Trimming took 4 bases from V and 7 from J; bases not matched to a gene: 12. Germline V gene sequence: CDR1 SGDLS, CDR2 YYNGEE. The CDR3 is 16 residues long. The CDR3 is CASSPVPAGVRGELFF. CDR3 sequence (DNA): TGTGCCAGCAGCCCAGTACCAGCGGGGGTCCGCGGGGAGCTGTTTTTT. The whole variable domain, remainder taken from reference TRBV9 and TRBJ2-2, is DSGVTQTPKHLITATGQRVTLRCSPRSGDLSVYWYQQSLDQGLQFLIQYYNGEERAKGNILERFSAQQFPDLHSELNLSSLELGDSALYFCASSPVPAGVRGELFFGEGSRLTVL.

This chain connects TRBV5-1 to TRBJ2-4, with D possibly being TRBD1 (6 bases). Germline V gene lookup returns CDR1 SGHRS and CDR2 YFSETQ. The CDR3 extends over 15 amino acids. Between the trimmed V and J ends, which lost 0 bases and 6 bases, there was a span of 13 bases. CDR3 in amino acids: CASSLEAGDGNIQYF. The DNA of the CDR3 is TGCGCCAGCAGCTTGGAGGCAGGGGATGGAAACATTCAGTACTTC. The full variable domain, in which reference TRBV5-1 and TRBJ2-4 provide the parts outside the CDR3, is KAGVTQTPRYLIKTRGQQVTLSCSPISGHRSVSWYQQTPGQGLQFLFEYFSETQRNKGNFPGRFSGRQFSNSRSEMNVSTLELGDSALYLCASSLEAGDGNIQYFGAGTRLSVL.

The sample holds many counts of this clonotype. V usage is TRBV29-1 and J usage is TRBJ1-2; a possible D gene is TRBD1 (5 bases). The ends were cut back, 4 bases at V and 4 bases at J, with 13 bases in the middle. Germline CDR1 SQVTM, CDR2 ANQGSEA. The CDR3 length is 13 residues. This CDR3 is CSVGSVDIYGYTF. The CDR3 DNA follows: TGCAGCGTTGGGTCGGTGGACATCTATGGCTACACCTTC. The variable domain in full, completed from reference TRBV29-1 and TRBJ1-2, reads SAVISQKPSRDICQRGTSLTIQCQVDSQVTMMFWYRQQPGQSLTLIATANQGSEATYESGFVIDKFPISRPNLTFSTLTVSNMSPEDSSIYLCSVGSVDIYGYTFGSGTRLTVV.

This clonotype was seen a handful of times. This chain joins TRBV12-3 or TRBV12-4 and TRBJ1-1, with TRBD1 as a possible D gene (5 bases). CDR3 length: 14 amino acids. Deletions cut 3 bases from V and 6 bases from J, with 14 bases between. The CDR3 loop reads CASSFGGEGPEAFF. The CDR3 region has the DNA TGTGCCAGCAGTTTCGGGGGGGAGGGACCTGAAGCTTTCTTT.